This T cell receptor (beta chain) was recorded in a study of T cells after posttransplantation cyclophosphamide. Profiled with immunoSEQ multiplex PCR; TCRdb holds only in-frame clones, not every one. The sample has tens of thousands of clones, none seen only once. This clone was seen repeatedly, ten times or more. The CDR3 is 14 residues long. The ends were cut back, 3 bases at V and 0 bases at J, with 11 bases in the middle. Germline values: CDR1 SQVTM, CDR2 ANQGSEA. The J gene is TRBJ1-1, the V gene TRBV29-1; TRBD1 might be the D (5 bases). The receptor was derived from a woman between 45 and 65 years old in good health and a related stem cell transplant donor. The specimen sequenced was PBMCs. The CDR3 DNA sequence: TGCAGCGTTGAGAGTCGGGGGTTGAACACTGAAGCTTTCTTT. Its protein product is CSVESRGLNTEAFF.